A selection of T cell receptor beta chains follows, all from one sample in a study of OX40 agonist ivuxolimab in advanced cancers. Data came from immunoSEQ multiplex PCR; TCRdb stores just in-frame clones and leaves some out. The sample contains some 70,000 clones, 75% to 90% of which appear only once. The source was CD4+ or CD8+ T cells sorted from blood, collected in a trial of the OX40 agonist ivuxolimab. These receptor sequences come from an adult with an advanced solid tumor such as melanoma, head and neck, liver or kidney cancer. CDR3s include the opening cysteine and the closing phenylalanine or tryptophan. The order of the fields is J gene, clone size, D gene, V gene, CDR3 DNA, CDR3 protein. A D gene is named only where the DNA matches it firmly. Not every row has a clone size; where given, it reads once, few, many or a size class.

TRBJ1-5 - TRBD1 TRBV30 TGTGCCTGCACCCCACGGGACAGGGGTATTAGGAGCAATCAGCCCCAGCATTTT CACTPRDRGIRSNQPQHF
TRBJ2-2 - - TRBV19 TGTGCCACCTCCACTAGATCCACCGGGGAGCTGTTTTTT CATSTRSTGELFF
TRBJ1-2 - TRBD1 TRBV25-1 TGTGCCAGCAGTTCAAAGGGGCAGGGGGGAAACTATGGCTACACCTTC CASSSKGQGGNYGYTF
TRBJ2-3 - TRBD2 TRBV4-3 TGCGCCAGCAGCCCCTGGACTAGCGGAGACACAGATACGCAGTATTTT CASSPWTSGDTDTQYF
TRBJ1-2 - TRBD1 TRBV30 TGTGCCTCCGATCGTGGGACAGTAGCTAACTATGGCTACACCTTC CASDRGTVANYGYTF
TRBJ2-3 - - TRBV18 TGTGCCAGCCAGGGCAGGAGGAGCACAGATACGCAGTATTTT CASQGRRSTDTQYF
TRBJ1-6 few - TRBV19 TGTGCCAGTAGTATCAGGACCCTTTCACCCCTCCACTTT CASSIRTLSPLHF
TRBJ1-1 - - TRBV30 TGTGCCTGGAGTATATCCTTACAGGGTGAAGCTTTCTTT CAWSISLQGEAFF
TRBJ2-3 - TRBD2 TRBV4-1 TGCGCCAGCAGCCAGGGACTAGCGGGGTTAATGGATACGCAGTATTTT CASSQGLAGLMDTQYF
TRBJ1-1 - - TRBV5-1 TGCGCCAGCAGCGGTTCCGGGGGCTTAAACACTGAAGCTTTCTTT CASSGSGGLNTEAFF
TRBJ1-4 - TRBD1 TRBV30 TGTGCCTGGAGCGGGACAGGGTTAGGGGTCGGAGGAAAACTGTTTTTT CAWSGTGLGVGGKLFF